This TCR beta chain derives from a study of blood T cell repertoires in COVID-19. This clone appeared once. The assay was immunoSEQ multiplex PCR, and TCRdb's table has in-frame clones only and misses some. The sample shows approximately 150,000 clones, around 84% of them seen only once. The CDR3 is made up of 15 amino acids. In germline, CDR1 is MNHEY, CDR2 SVGAGI. The junction had 8 bases not matched to a gene; V was cut back by 3 bases and J by 4 bases. This TCR was sampled from a woman aged 60-75 years with acute or convalescent COVID-19. The chain has TRBV6-5 and TRBJ2-7, with TRBD2 identical over 8 bases. Source material: peripheral blood. For the CDR3, the DNA is TGTGCCAGCAGTTATCGGGAGGGGGTAGGATACGAGCAGTACTTC. The encoded protein is CASSYREGVGYEQYF.